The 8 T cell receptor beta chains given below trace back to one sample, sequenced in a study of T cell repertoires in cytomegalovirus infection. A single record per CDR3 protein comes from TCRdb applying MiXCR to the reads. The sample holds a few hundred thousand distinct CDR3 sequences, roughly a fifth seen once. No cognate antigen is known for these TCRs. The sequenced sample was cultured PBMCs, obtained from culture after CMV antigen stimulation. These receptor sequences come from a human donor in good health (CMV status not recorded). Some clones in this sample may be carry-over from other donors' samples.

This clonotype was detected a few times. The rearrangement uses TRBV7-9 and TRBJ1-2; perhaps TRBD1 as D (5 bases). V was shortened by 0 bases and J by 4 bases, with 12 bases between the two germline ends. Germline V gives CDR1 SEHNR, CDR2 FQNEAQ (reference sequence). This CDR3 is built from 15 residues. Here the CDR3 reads CASSLAIPGGYGYTF. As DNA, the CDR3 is TGTGCCAGCAGCTTAGCTATCCCTGGGGGCTATGGCTACACCTTC. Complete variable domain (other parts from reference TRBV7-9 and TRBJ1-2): DTGVSQNPRHKITKRGQNVTFRCDPISEHNRLYWYRQTLGQGPEFLTYFQNEAQLEKSRLLSDRFSAERPKGSFSTLEIQRTEQGDSAMYLCASSLAIPGGYGYTFGSGTRLTVV.

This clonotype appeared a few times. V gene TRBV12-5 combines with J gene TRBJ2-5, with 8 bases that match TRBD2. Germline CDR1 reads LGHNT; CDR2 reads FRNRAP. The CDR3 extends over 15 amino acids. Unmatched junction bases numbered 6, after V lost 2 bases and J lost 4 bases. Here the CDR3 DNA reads TGTGCTAGTGGTTTGATCGGGGGGGTCCTAGAGACCCAGTACTTC. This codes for CASGLIGGVLETQYF.

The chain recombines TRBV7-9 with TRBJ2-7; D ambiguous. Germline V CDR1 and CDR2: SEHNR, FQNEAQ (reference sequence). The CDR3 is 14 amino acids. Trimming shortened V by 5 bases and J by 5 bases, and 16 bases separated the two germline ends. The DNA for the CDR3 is TGTGCCAGCAGCCACCGGGCTGCGACCCACGAGCAGTACTTC. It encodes CASSHRAATHEQYF.

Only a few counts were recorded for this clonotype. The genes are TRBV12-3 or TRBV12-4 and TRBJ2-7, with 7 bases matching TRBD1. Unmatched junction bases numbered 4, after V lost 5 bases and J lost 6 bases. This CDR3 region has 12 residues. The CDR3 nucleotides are TGTGCCAGCAGTCCACAGGGGTTCGAGCAGTACTTC. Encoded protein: CASSPQGFEQYF.

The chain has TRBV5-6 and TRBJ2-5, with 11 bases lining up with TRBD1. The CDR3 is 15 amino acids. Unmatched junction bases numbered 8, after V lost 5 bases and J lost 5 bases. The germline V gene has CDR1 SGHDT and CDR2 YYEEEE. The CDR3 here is CASSWDRGFGETQYF. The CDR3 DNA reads TGTGCCAGCAGTTGGGACAGGGGGTTCGGGGAGACCCAGTACTTC.

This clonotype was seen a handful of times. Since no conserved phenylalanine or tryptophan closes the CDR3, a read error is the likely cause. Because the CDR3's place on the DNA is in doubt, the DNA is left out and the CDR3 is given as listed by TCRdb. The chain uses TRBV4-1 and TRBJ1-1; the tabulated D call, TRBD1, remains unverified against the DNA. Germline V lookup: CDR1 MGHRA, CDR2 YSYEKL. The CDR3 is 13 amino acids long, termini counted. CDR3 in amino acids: CASSQPGQGLQIM.

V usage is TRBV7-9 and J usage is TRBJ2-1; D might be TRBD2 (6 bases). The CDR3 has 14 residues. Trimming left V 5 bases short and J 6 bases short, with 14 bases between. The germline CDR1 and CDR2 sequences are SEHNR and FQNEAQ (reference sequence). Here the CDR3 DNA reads TGTGCCAGCAGCCCTCGACTAGGCCTCAATGAGCAGTTCTTC. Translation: CASSPRLGLNEQFF.

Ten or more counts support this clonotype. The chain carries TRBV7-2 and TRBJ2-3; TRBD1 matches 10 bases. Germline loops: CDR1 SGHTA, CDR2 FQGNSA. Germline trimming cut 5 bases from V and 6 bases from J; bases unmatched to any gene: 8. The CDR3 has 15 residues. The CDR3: CASSRRDRGSDTQYF. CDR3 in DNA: TGTGCCAGCAGCCGACGGGACAGGGGTTCCGATACGCAGTATTTT.